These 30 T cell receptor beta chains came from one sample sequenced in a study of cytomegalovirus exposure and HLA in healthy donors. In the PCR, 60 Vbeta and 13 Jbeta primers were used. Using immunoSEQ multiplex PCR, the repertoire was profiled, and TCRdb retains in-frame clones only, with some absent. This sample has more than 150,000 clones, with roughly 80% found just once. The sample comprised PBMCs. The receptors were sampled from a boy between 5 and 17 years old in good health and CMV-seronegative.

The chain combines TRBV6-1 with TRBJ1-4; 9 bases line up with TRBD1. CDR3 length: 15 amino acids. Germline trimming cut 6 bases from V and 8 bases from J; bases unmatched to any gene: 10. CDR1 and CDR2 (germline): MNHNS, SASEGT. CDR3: CASRNPDRGGEKLFF. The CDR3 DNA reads TGTGCCAGCAGGAACCCGGACAGGGGAGGGGAAAAACTGTTTTTT.

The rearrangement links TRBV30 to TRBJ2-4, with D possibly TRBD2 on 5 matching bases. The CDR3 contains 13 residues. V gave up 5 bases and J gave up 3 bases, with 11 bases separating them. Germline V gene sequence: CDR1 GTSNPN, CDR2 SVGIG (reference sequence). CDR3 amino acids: CAWSGWVKNIQYF. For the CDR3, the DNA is TGTGCCTGGTCGGGATGGGTCAAAAACATTCAGTACTTC.

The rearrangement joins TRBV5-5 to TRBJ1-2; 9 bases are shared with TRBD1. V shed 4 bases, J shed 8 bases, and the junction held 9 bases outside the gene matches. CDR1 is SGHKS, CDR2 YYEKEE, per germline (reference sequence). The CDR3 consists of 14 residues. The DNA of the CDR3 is TGTGCCAGCAGCCAACCGGGACAGGGAACGGGCTACACCTTC. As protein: CASSQPGQGTGYTF.

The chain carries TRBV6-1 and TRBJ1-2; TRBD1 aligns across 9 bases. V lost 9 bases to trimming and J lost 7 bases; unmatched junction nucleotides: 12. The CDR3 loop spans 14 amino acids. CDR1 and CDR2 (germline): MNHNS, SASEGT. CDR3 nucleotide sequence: TGTGCCAGTAAGAACAGGGGGCGGTTAGGTGGCTACACCTTC. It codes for CASKNRGRLGGYTF.

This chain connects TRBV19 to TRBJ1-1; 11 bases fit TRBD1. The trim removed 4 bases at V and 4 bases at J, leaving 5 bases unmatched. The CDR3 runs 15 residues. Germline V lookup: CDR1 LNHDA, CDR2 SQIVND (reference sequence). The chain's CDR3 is CASSKPGTGGTEAFF. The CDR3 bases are TGTGCCAGTAGTAAACCTGGGACAGGGGGCACTGAAGCTTTCTTT.

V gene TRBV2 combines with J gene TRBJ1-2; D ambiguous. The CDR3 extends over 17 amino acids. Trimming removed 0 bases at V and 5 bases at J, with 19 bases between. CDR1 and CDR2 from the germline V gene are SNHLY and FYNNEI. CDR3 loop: CASSEATRRALLYGYTF. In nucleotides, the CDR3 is TGTGCCAGCAGTGAAGCGACCCGGCGGGCCTTACTTTATGGCTACACCTTC.

CDR3 sequence: CAWSVRDRRETQYF. In DNA, the CDR3 is TGTGCCTGGAGTGTACGGGATAGAAGAGAGACCCAGTACTTC. This chain connects TRBV30 to TRBJ2-5; perhaps TRBD2 as D (5 bases). Germline V gene data show CDR1 as GTSNPN and CDR2 as SVGIG (reference sequence). Trimming took off 0 bases at V and 4 bases at J, with 12 bases between the two ends. The length of the CDR3 is 14 residues. Based on the CDR3 plus reference TRBV30 and TRBJ2-5, the full variable domain is SQTIHQWPATLVQPVGSPLSLECTVEGTSNPNLYWYRQAAGRGLQLLFYSVGIGQISSEVPQNLSASRPQDRQFILSSKKLLLSDSGFYLCAWSVRDRRETQYFGPGTRLLVL.

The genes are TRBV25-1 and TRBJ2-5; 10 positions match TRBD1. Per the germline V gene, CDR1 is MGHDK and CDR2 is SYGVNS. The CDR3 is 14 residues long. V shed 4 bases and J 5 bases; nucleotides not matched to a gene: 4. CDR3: CASSGGQGWETQYF. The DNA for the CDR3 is TGTGCCAGCAGTGGGGGACAGGGGTGGGAGACCCAGTACTTC.

For the CDR3, the DNA is TGCGCCAGCAGCCTTTCGGCCGGGAACTATGGCTACACCTTC. It yields the protein CASSLSAGNYGYTF. The chain combines TRBV4-3 with TRBJ1-2; D gene uncertain. Looked up from germline, CDR1 is LGHNA and CDR2 is YSLEER. The CDR3 is 14 residues long. Trimming stripped 4 bases from V and 2 bases from J, with 11 bases between.

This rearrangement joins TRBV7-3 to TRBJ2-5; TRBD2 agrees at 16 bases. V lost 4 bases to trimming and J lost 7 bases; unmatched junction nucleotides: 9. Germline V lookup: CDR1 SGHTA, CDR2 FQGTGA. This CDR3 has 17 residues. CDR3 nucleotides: TGTGCCAGCAGCTCGACCGCCGGGACTAGCGGGGGGGTGACCCAGTACTTC. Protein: CASSSTAGTSGGVTQYF. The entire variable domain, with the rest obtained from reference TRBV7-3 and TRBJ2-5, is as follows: GAGVSQTPSNKVTEKGKYVELRCDPISGHTALYWYRQSLGQGPEFLIYFQGTGAADDSGLPNDRFFAVRPEGSVSTLKIQRTERGDSAVYLCASSSTAGTSGGVTQYFGPGTRLLVL.

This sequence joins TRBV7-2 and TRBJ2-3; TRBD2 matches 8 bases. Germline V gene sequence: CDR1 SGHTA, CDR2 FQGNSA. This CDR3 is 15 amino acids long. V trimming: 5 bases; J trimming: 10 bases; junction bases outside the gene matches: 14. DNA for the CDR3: TGTGCCAGCAGCCCAGGTATCCCAAGGACTAGCTCGCAGTATTTT. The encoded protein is CASSPGIPRTSSQYF.

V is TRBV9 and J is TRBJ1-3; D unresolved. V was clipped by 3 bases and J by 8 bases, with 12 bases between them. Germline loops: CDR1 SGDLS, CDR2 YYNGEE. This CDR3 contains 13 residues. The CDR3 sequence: CASSARLADTIYF. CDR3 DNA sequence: TGTGCCAGCAGCGCCCGCTTGGCAGACACCATATATTTT. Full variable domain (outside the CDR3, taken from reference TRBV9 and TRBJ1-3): DSGVTQTPKHLITATGQRVTLRCSPRSGDLSVYWYQQSLDQGLQFLIQYYNGEERAKGNILERFSAQQFPDLHSELNLSSLELGDSALYFCASSARLADTIYFGEGSWLTVV.

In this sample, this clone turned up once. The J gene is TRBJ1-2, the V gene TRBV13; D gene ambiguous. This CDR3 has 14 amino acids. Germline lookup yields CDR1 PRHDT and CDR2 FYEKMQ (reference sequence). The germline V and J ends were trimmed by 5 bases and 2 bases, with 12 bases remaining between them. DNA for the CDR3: TGTGCCAGCAGCCAACAGCACCTAAACTATGGCTACACCTTC. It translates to CASSQQHLNYGYTF. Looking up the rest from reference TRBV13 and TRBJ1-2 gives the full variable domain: AAGVIQSPRHLIKEKRETATLKCYPIPRHDTVYWYQQGPGQDPQFLISFYEKMQSDKGSIPDRFSAQQFSDYHSELNMSSLELGDSALYFCASSQQHLNYGYTFGSGTRLTVV.

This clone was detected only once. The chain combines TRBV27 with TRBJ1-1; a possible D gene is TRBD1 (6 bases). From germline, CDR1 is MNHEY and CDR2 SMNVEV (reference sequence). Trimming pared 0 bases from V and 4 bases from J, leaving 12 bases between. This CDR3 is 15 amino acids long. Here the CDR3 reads CASSLSRGGGTEAFF. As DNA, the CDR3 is TGTGCCAGCAGTTTATCCAGGGGAGGGGGCACTGAAGCTTTCTTT.

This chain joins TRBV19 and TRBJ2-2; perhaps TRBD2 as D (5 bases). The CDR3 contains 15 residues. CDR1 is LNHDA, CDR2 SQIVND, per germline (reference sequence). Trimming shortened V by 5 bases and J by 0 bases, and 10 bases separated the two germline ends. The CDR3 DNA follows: TGTGCCAGTAGTCCCGGACTTTCGAACACCGGGGAGCTGTTTTTT. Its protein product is CASSPGLSNTGELFF. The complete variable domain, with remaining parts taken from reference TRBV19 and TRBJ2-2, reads DGGITQSPKYLFRKEGQNVTLSCEQNLNHDAMYWYRQDPGQGLRLIYYSQIVNDFQKGDIAEGYSVSREKKESFPLTVTSAQKNPTAFYLCASSPGLSNTGELFFGEGSRLTVL.

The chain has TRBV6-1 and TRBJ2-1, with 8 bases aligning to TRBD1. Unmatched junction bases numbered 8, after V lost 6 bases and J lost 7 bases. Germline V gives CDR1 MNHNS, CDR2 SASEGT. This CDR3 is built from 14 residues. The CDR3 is CASRPGQEVNEQFF. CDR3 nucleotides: TGTGCCAGCAGACCGGGACAGGAGGTGAATGAGCAGTTCTTC.

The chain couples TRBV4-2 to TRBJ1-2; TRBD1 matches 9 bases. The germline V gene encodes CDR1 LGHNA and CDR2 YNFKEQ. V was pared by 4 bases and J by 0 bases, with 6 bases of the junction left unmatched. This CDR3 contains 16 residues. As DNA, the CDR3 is TGTGCCAGCAGCCCCGGGACAGGGATCACTAACTATGGCTACACCTTC. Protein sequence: CASSPGTGITNYGYTF.

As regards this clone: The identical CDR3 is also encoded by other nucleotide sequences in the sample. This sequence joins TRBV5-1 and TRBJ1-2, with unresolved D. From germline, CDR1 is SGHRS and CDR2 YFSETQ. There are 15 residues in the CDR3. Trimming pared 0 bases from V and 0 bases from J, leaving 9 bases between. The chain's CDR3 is CASSLDPGANYGYTF. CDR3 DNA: TGCGCCAGCAGCTTGGACCCGGGAGCTAACTATGGCTACACCTTC. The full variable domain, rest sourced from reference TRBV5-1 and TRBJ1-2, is KAGVTQTPRYLIKTRGQQVTLSCSPISGHRSVSWYQQTPGQGLQFLFEYFSETQRNKGNFPGRFSGRQFSNSRSEMNVSTLELGDSALYLCASSLDPGANYGYTFGSGTRLTVV.

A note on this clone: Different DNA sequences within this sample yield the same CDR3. CDR3 in amino acids: CASSRGPRYEQYF. CDR3 in DNA: TGTGCCAGTAGTAGGGGGCCCCGCTACGAGCAGTACTTC. This chain links TRBV19 with TRBJ2-7, with D perhaps matching TRBD1 (6 bases). V was shortened by 4 bases and J by 3 bases, with 10 bases between the two germline ends. CDR3 size: 13 residues. Germline V gene data show CDR1 as LNHDA and CDR2 as SQIVND (reference sequence).

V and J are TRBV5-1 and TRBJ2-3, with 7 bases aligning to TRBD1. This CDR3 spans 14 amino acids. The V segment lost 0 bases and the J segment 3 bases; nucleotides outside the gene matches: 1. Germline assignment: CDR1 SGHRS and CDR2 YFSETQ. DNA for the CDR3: TGCGCCAGCAGCTTGGACAGGGGAACAGATACGCAGTATTTT. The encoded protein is CASSLDRGTDTQYF. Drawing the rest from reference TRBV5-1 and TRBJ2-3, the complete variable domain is KAGVTQTPRYLIKTRGQQVTLSCSPISGHRSVSWYQQTPGQGLQFLFEYFSETQRNKGNFPGRFSGRQFSNSRSEMNVSTLELGDSALYLCASSLDRGTDTQYFGPGTRLTVL.

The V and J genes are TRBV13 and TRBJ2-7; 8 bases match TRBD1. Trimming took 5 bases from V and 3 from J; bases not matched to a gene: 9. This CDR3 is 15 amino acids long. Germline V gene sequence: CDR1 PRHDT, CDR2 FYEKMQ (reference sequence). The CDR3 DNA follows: TGTGCCAGCAGCCACACCCGACAGGGGCTCTACGAGCAGTACTTC. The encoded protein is CASSHTRQGLYEQYF.

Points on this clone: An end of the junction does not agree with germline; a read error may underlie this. CDR3 nucleotides: TGTTCCAGCAGCTTATTCCCGGGAGCAGGCTACGAGCAGTACTTC. This translates into CSSSLFPGAGYEQYF. J is TRBJ2-7 and V is TRBV7-9; possibly TRBD2 for D (6 bases). Germline V CDR1 and CDR2: SEHNR, FQNEAQ (reference sequence). CDR3 length: 15 amino acids.

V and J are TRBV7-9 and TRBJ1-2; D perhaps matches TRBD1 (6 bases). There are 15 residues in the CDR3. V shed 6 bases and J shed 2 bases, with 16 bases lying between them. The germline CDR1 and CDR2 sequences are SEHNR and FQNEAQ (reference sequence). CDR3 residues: CASSQGYGPNYGYTF. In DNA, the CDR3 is TGTGCCAGCAGTCAGGGGTACGGCCCAAACTATGGCTACACCTTC. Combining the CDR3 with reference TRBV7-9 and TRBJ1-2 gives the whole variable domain DTGVSQNPRHKITKRGQNVTFRCDPISEHNRLYWYRQTLGQGPEFLTYFQNEAQLEKSRLLSDRFSAERPKGSFSTLEIQRTEQGDSAMYLCASSQGYGPNYGYTFGSGTRLTVV.

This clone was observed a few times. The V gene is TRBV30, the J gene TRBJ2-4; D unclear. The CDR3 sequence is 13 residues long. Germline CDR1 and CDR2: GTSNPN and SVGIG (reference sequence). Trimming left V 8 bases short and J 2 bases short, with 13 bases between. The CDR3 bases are TGTGCCCTCGGGTCGGTTTCCAAAAACATTCAGTACTTC. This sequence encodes CALGSVSKNIQYF. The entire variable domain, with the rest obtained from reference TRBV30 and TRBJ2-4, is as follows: SQTIHQWPATLVQPVGSPLSLECTVEGTSNPNLYWYRQAAGRGLQLLFYSVGIGQISSEVPQNLSASRPQDRQFILSSKKLLLSDSGFYLCALGSVSKNIQYFGAGTRLSVL.

The CDR3 sequence: CASSLRGGPLQTQYF. The DNA of the CDR3 is TGTGCCAGCAGCCTGCGGGGGGGCCCCTTACAGACCCAGTACTTC. The rearrangement uses TRBV7-3 and TRBJ2-5; 9 bases are a match to TRBD2. The V segment lost 5 bases and the J segment 6 bases; nucleotides outside the gene matches: 10. The CDR3 sequence is 15 residues long. Germline V lookup: CDR1 SGHTA, CDR2 FQGTGA.

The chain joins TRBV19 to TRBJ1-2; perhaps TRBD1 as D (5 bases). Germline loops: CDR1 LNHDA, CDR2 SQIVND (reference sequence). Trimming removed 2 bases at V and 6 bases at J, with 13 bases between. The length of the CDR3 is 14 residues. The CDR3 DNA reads TGTGCCAGTAGTATAACGGCAGGGTCGAATGGCTACACCTTC. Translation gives CASSITAGSNGYTF.

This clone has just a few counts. The DNA for the CDR3 is TGTGCCAGCAAAAGGGGGGGGAACACAGATACGCAGTATTTT. It is translated as CASKRGGNTDTQYF. This chain links TRBV6-5 with TRBJ2-3, with D possibly TRBD2 on 7 matching bases. The CDR3 consists of 14 residues. Looked up from germline, CDR1 is MNHEY and CDR2 is SVGAGI. The V end lost 7 bases, the J end lost 2 bases, and 13 bases lay between the germline ends.

CDR3 DNA sequence: TGTGCCAGTACCCCGGGACAGGGAATTTGGCAGACCCAGCATTTT. Protein sequence: CASTPGQGIWQTQHF. The genes are TRBV19 and TRBJ1-5; 9 bases match TRBD1. The CDR3 covers 15 residues. The junction had 15 bases not matched to a gene; V was cut back by 7 bases and J by 11 bases. CDR1 is LNHDA and CDR2 is SQIVND in the germline V gene (reference sequence).

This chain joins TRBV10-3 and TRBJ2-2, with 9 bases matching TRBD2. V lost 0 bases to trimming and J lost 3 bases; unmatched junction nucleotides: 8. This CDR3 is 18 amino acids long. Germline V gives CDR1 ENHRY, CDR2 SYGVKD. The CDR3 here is CAISESLAGMIYTGELFF. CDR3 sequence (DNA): TGTGCCATCAGTGAGTCGCTAGCGGGAATGATTTACACCGGGGAGCTGTTTTTT.

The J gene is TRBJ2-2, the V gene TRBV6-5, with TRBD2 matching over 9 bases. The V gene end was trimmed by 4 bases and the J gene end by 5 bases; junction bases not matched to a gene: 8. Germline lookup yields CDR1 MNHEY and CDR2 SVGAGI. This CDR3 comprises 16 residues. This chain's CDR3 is CASSLRGGDGTGELFF. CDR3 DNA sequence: TGTGCCAGCAGTTTGCGGGGGGGCGATGGAACCGGGGAGCTGTTTTTT.